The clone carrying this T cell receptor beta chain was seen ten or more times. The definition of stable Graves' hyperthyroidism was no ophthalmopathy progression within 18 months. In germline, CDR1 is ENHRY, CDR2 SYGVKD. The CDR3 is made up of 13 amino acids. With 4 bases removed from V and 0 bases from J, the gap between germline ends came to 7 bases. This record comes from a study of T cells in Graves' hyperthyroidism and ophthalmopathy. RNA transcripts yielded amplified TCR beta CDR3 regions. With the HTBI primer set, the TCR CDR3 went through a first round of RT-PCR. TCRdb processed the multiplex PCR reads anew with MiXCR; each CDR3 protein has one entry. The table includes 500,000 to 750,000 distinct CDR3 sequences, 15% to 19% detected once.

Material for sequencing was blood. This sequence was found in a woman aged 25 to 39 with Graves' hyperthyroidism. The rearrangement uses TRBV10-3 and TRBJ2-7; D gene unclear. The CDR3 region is CAISGSTSYEQYF. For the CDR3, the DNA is TGTGCCATCAGTGGAAGTACCTCCTACGAGCAGTACTTC.